Following are 27 T cell receptor beta chains from one sample sequenced in a study of T cell repertoires in cytomegalovirus infection. These receptors lack a known antigen. Via MiXCR, TCRdb re-called the reads, giving one row per CDR3 protein. The profile shows 650,000 to 850,000 distinct CDR3 sequences, 25% to 35% of them singletons. The specimen comprised cultured CD8+ T cells from PBMCs, sampled from culture after CMV antigen stimulation. Every receptor here comes from a human donor in good health (CMV status not recorded). Some clones in this sample may be carry-over from other donors' samples.

V is TRBV4-2 and J is TRBJ2-1; a weak D match, TRBD2 (5 bases). Germline CDR1 is LGHNA and CDR2 is YNFKEQ. The CDR3 is made up of 15 amino acids. V was shortened by 1 base and J by 10 bases, with 17 bases between the two germline ends. The CDR3 DNA reads as TGTGCCAGCAGCCAAGGAAATAGCGCGGCATGGGAGCAGTTCTTC. This gives the protein CASSQGNSAAWEQFF.

V and J are TRBV19 and TRBJ2-7; D gene uncertain. Between the trimmed V and J ends, which lost 4 bases and 1 base, there was a span of 11 bases. This CDR3 spans 14 amino acids. The germline V gene encodes CDR1 LNHDA and CDR2 SQIVND (reference sequence). CDR3 protein: CASSSLDGSYEQYF. The DNA for the CDR3 is TGTGCCAGTAGTAGCTTGGACGGGTCCTACGAGCAGTACTTC.

CDR3 bases: TGTGCCAGCACCTATGTCGGCGGGGGCTGGGATACGCAGTATTTT. This translates into CASTYVGGGWDTQYF. J is TRBJ2-3 and V is TRBV7-2; maybe TRBD2 (7 bases). The germline V and J ends were trimmed by 7 bases and 6 bases, with 20 bases remaining between them. The V gene's germline CDR1 is SGHTA and CDR2 FQGNSA. CDR3 length: 15 amino acids.

This chain uses TRBV18 with TRBJ2-5; D might be TRBD2 (6 bases). CDR1 KGHSH and CDR2 LQKENI come from the germline V gene. The CDR3 has 17 amino acids. The germline V and J ends were trimmed by 1 base and 0 bases, with 15 bases remaining between them. The CDR3 reads CASSPQDLGGYQETQYF. For the CDR3, the DNA is TGTGCCAGCTCACCACAGGATTTGGGGGGTTACCAAGAGACCCAGTACTTC.

This clonotype appeared a few times. The rearrangement uses TRBV20-1 and TRBJ2-7; either TRBD1 or TRBD2 may supply D (5 bases each). V was clipped by 6 bases and J by 3 bases, with 21 bases between them. The CDR3 loop spans 15 amino acids. Germline CDR1 DFQATT, CDR2 SNEGSKA (reference sequence). CDR3 in DNA: TGCAGTGCCTCTCTTCTCCGGGACGGTTACTACGAGCAGTACGTC. Its protein product is CSASLLRDGYYEQYV.

This clonotype has just a few counts. The V gene is TRBV7-9, the J gene TRBJ1-5, with 7 bases matching TRBD1. Germline CDR1 is SEHNR and CDR2 is FQNEAQ (reference sequence). J lost 3 bases, V lost 4 bases, and 6 bases had no gene match. The CDR3 covers 15 residues. The CDR3: CASSSLTGINQPQHF. As DNA, the CDR3 is TGTGCCAGCAGCTCCCTGACAGGGATCAATCAGCCCCAGCATTTT.

V usage is TRBV4-3 and J usage is TRBJ2-5, with 8 bases identical to TRBD2. CDR1 is LGHNA and CDR2 is YSLEER in the germline V gene. The J segment lost 5 bases and the V segment lost 4 bases, leaving 12 bases of the junction unmatched. The CDR3 totals 16 residues. CDR3 nucleotide sequence: TGCGCCAGCAGCCTGACGGGGGGGCCGAAGGTCGAGACCCAGTACTTC. Its translation: CASSLTGGPKVETQYF.

This chain links TRBV2 with TRBJ1-2; tentative D call: TRBD1 (6 bases). The CDR3 runs 12 residues. CDR1 and CDR2 (germline): SNHLY, FYNNEI. V shed 11 bases and J shed 8 bases, with 18 bases lying between them. The CDR3 loop is CAHDTLQGGYTF. The CDR3 DNA reads as TGTGCCCATGACACCCTCCAGGGGGGCTACACCTTC.

This clonotype came up a few times. This chain joins TRBV7-8 and TRBJ2-1, with 10 bases fitting TRBD2. Germline values: CDR1 SGHVS, CDR2 FQNEAQ. V lost 1 base, J lost 6 bases, and 3 bases stayed unmatched. The CDR3 spans 15 residues. In DNA, the CDR3 is TGTGCCAGCAGCTTAGAGGCTAGCGGGAGCAATGAGCAGTTCTTC. Protein product: CASSLEASGSNEQFF.

The chain joins TRBV7-6 to TRBJ2-7; D might be TRBD1 or TRBD2, each matching 6 bases. V lost 1 base and J 5 bases, leaving 18 bases between the germline ends. The CDR3 is made up of 16 amino acids. The germline V gene encodes CDR1 SGHVS and CDR2 FNYEAQ. The DNA of the CDR3 is TGTGCCAGCAGCTTAGGAGGAGGGGGTAATAGGGACGAGCAGTACTTC. It specifies CASSLGGGGNRDEQYF.

A word on this clonotype: This may be a read error, as it is one base from a much larger clone. J is TRBJ1-5 and V is TRBV6-6; D unclear. Germline assignment: CDR1 MNHNY and CDR2 SVGAGI (reference sequence). The CDR3 consists of 16 residues. As DNA, the CDR3 is TGTTCCAGCAGTTACTCACCCCAGGTTAGCAATCAGCCCCAGCATTTT. Translation gives CSSSYSPQVSNQPQHF.

This clonotype was detected only a few times. The junction departs from germline at one end; a sequencing error may be responsible. The chain combines TRBV10-3 with TRBJ2-3; D gene ambiguous. The CDR3 totals 12 residues. CDR1 and CDR2 from the germline V gene are ENHRY and SYGVKD. The CDR3 protein is CAISENTDTQYF. CDR3 nucleotide sequence: TGCGCCATCAGTGAGAACACAGATACGCAGTATTTT.

The rearrangement links TRBV7-9 to TRBJ2-2; 12 bases match TRBD2. The CDR3 covers 15 residues. Trimming at V came to 4 bases and at J to 6 bases, leaving 3 bases not matched to a gene. Germline V gene sequence: CDR1 SEHNR, CDR2 FQNEAQ (reference sequence). DNA of the CDR3: TGTGCCAGCAGCTCTAGCGGGGGGGCCTCCGGGGAGCTGTTTTTT. Residues: CASSSSGGASGELFF.

The chain recombines TRBV4-1 with TRBJ1-2; D unresolved. The CDR3 runs 17 residues. Trimming shortened V by 1 base and J by 1 base, and 16 bases separated the two germline ends. CDR1 MGHRA and CDR2 YSYEKL come from the germline V gene. The DNA for the CDR3 is TGCGCCAGCAGCCAAGTCCCTGACTGGCAGCTTAACTATGGCTACACCTTC. Amino acids: CASSQVPDWQLNYGYTF.

The rearrangement uses TRBV3-1 and TRBJ2-3, with 12 positions matching TRBD2. The CDR3 length is 17 residues. Germline CDR1 is LGHDT and CDR2 is YNNKEL (reference sequence). The V segment lost 5 bases and the J segment 0 bases; nucleotides outside the gene matches: 6. CDR3 DNA: TGTGCCAGCAGCTCCGGACTAGCGGGGTCGAGCACAGATACGCAGTATTTT. It translates to CASSSGLAGSSTDTQYF.

This clonotype came up a few times. This rearrangement joins TRBV20-1 to TRBJ2-5; 7 bases line up with TRBD2. Germline CDR1 is DFQATT and CDR2 is SNEGSKA (reference sequence). CDR3 length: 15 residues. With V trimmed by 0 bases and J by 4 bases, 8 bases remained unmatched. The CDR3 loop reads CSARDPAGERETQYF. CDR3 nucleotide sequence: TGCAGTGCTAGAGATCCGGCGGGGGAAAGAGAGACCCAGTACTTC.

V is TRBV7-9 and J is TRBJ1-1; the D gene is possibly TRBD1 (6 bases). Germline loops: CDR1 SEHNR, CDR2 FQNEAQ (reference sequence). Trimming left V 5 bases short and J 6 bases short, with 10 bases between. The CDR3 loop spans 12 amino acids. The CDR3 loop is CASSRQDPEAFF. CDR3 DNA sequence: TGTGCCAGCAGCCGACAGGATCCTGAAGCTTTCTTT.

The chain links TRBV7-2 to TRBJ2-5; D tentatively fits TRBD1 or TRBD2 (6 bases each). Germline values: CDR1 SGHTA, CDR2 FQGNSA. Trimming pared 4 bases from V and 2 bases from J, leaving 14 bases between. The CDR3 loop spans 15 amino acids. This chain's CDR3 is CTSSSLRGTQETQYF. DNA of the CDR3: TGTACCAGCAGCTCCCTGAGGGGGACTCAAGAGACCCAGTACTTC.

This clonotype has at least ten counts. V is TRBV2 and J is TRBJ2-6; 7 bases align to TRBD1. The CDR3 has 17 residues. Germline V gene data show CDR1 as SNHLY and CDR2 as FYNNEI. The trim removed 5 bases at V and 0 bases at J, leaving 7 bases unmatched. The DNA for the CDR3 is TGTGCCAGCAGTTACAGGGGCCCTAGCTCTGGGGCCAACGTCCTGACTTTC. It translates to CASSYRGPSSGANVLTF.

Many counts were recorded for this clonotype. The V gene is TRBV7-6, the J gene TRBJ2-1, with TRBD1 matching over 7 bases. The CDR3 is 14 amino acids. Germline V gives CDR1 SGHVS, CDR2 FNYEAQ. J gave up 10 bases and V 5 bases, and 11 bases lay outside the gene matches. This CDR3 is CASSPSETGLEQFF. CDR3 coding DNA: TGTGCCAGCAGCCCCTCCGAGACAGGGTTGGAGCAGTTCTTC.

Here the CDR3 DNA reads TGTGCCAGCAGCTTATCCCCAACAGGGGCGATCGAGACCCAGTACTTC. It yields the protein CASSLSPTGAIETQYF. The V and J genes are TRBV7-6 and TRBJ2-5; 7 nucleotides align to TRBD1. Germline-derived CDR1 and CDR2 are SGHVS and FNYEAQ. The CDR3 covers 16 residues. The trim removed 2 bases at V and 5 bases at J, leaving 11 bases unmatched.

This sequence joins TRBV12-3 or TRBV12-4 and TRBJ2-1; TRBD1 aligns across 10 bases. The J segment lost 5 bases and the V segment lost 6 bases, leaving 7 bases of the junction unmatched. This CDR3 has 15 residues. The CDR3: CASSHWTGGNNEQFF. CDR3 coding DNA: TGTGCCAGCAGCCACTGGACAGGGGGAAACAATGAGCAGTTCTTC.

The CDR3 loop is CASSAQGTSGFNEQFF. The DNA for the CDR3 is TGTGCCAGCAGCGCCCAGGGGACTAGCGGCTTCAATGAGCAGTTCTTC. V gene TRBV7-9 combines with J gene TRBJ2-1; 11 bases map to TRBD2. V was clipped by 5 bases and J by 6 bases; unmatched bases: 9. Germline V gene lookup returns CDR1 SEHNR and CDR2 FQNEAQ (reference sequence). The CDR3 has 16 residues.

This chain links TRBV6-6 with TRBJ2-5; D uncertain. Trimming took off 5 bases at V and 4 bases at J, with 11 bases between the two ends. This CDR3 comprises 13 residues. Germline CDR1 reads MNHNY; CDR2 reads SVGAGI (reference sequence). CDR3 in amino acids: CASSAGILETQYF. DNA of the CDR3: TGTGCCAGCAGTGCCGGCATACTAGAGACCCAGTACTTC.

This clonotype was counted only a few times. The chain links TRBV19 to TRBJ2-3, with a possible D match to TRBD2 (6 bases). V gave up 9 bases and J gave up 0 bases, with 19 bases separating them. CDR1 is LNHDA, CDR2 SQIVND, per germline (reference sequence). The CDR3 loop spans 16 amino acids. The CDR3 loop reads CASRPRLGTSTDTQYF. The CDR3 DNA reads as TGTGCCAGCCGACCAAGGCTGGGGACTAGCACAGATACGCAGTATTTT.

This clonotype was seen a handful of times. V and J are TRBV28 and TRBJ1-4; D gene unclear. Germline V gene sequence: CDR1 MDHEN, CDR2 SYDVKM. Trimming removed 10 bases from V and 8 bases from J, with 17 bases in between. The CDR3 totals 13 residues. The chain's CDR3 is CATGVDLWEKLFF. Here the CDR3 DNA reads TGTGCCACCGGGGTGGACCTATGGGAAAAACTGTTTTTT.

This clonotype was detected a few times. The junction and the germline gene differ at one end; a read error may be behind it. CDR3 region: CASSLNGEGSNYGYTF. The CDR3 nucleotides read TGTGCCAGCAGTTTAAACGGAGAGGGGTCTAACTATGGCTACACCTTT. V and J are TRBV27 and TRBJ1-2, with D perhaps matching TRBD1 (5 bases). The germline V gene encodes CDR1 MNHEY and CDR2 SMNVEV (reference sequence). The CDR3 consists of 16 residues.